Presented here are 17 T cell receptor beta chains from one specimen sequenced in a study of glioma-infiltrating T cells (TCRdb year 2016). Sequencing instrument: Illumina MiSeq. TCR alpha and beta CDR3 regions were amplified with the iRepertoire nested amplicon-rescue multiplex PCR (arm-PCR) platform from RNA. TCRdb redid the processing of the public reads, applying fastp at Q25 and MiXCR, and retained in-frame beta chains. Entries are consolidated by CDR3 protein sequence, retaining the most common genes and DNA. In this sample the table shows 150,000 or so distinct CDR3 sequences, about 39% of which occur a single time. The ten largest account for around 18% of the sample. Sequencing used glioma tissue, nonneoplastic brain tissue, or PBMCs (not recorded which). The receptors originated from a human donor with low-grade glioma or glioblastoma, undergoing nonglioma brain surgery, or in good health (not recorded which).

V gene TRBV7-2 combines with J gene TRBJ1-5, with no clear D. The ends were cut back, 1 base at V and 5 bases at J, with 9 bases in the middle. The CDR3 length is 14 residues. Germline CDR1 reads SGHTA; CDR2 reads FQGNSA. CDR3 coding DNA: TGTGCCAGCAGCTTAGTGGGAGCATATCAGCCCCAGCATTTT. Translation gives CASSLVGAYQPQHF. Looking up the rest from reference TRBV7-2 and TRBJ1-5 gives the full variable domain: GAGVSQSPSNKVTEKGKDVELRCDPISGHTALYWYRQSLGQGLEFLIYFQGNSAPDKSGLPSDRFSAERTGGSVSTLTIQRTQQEDSAVYLCASSLVGAYQPQHFGDGTRLSIL.

This sequence joins TRBV27 and TRBJ2-2, with D perhaps TRBD1 (6 bases). The CDR3 is 16 amino acids. Germline assignment: CDR1 MNHEY and CDR2 SMNVEV (reference sequence). V was clipped by 4 bases and J by 0 bases, with 12 bases between them. This chain's CDR3 is CASSSGQQANTGELFF. CDR3 sequence (DNA): TGTGCCAGCAGTTCGGGACAACAAGCGAACACCGGGGAGCTGTTTTTT.

J is TRBJ2-1 and V is TRBV6-1; D is unresolved. Trimming removed 8 bases at V and 0 bases at J, with 11 bases between. The V gene's germline CDR1 is MNHNS and CDR2 SASEGT. This CDR3 is 14 amino acids long. The CDR3 loop reads CASGPPGSYNEQFF. The CDR3 DNA reads as TGTGCCAGCGGACCCCCAGGCTCCTACAATGAGCAGTTCTTC.

The rearrangement joins TRBV29-1 to TRBJ2-7; 10 positions agree with TRBD1. This CDR3 comprises 13 residues. Germline V gene sequence: CDR1 SQVTM, CDR2 ANQGSEA. The ends lost 5 bases at V and 4 bases at J; junction bases unmatched: 5. The CDR3 sequence: CSVRDRGRYEQYF. CDR3 DNA: TGCAGCGTTCGGGACAGGGGTCGGTACGAGCAGTACTTC.

This clonotype was counted a single time. The V gene is TRBV6-9, the J gene TRBJ1-5; possibly TRBD1 for D (5 bases). The V gene lost 2 bases and the J gene lost 3 bases, with 11 bases spanning the gap. Germline loops: CDR1 MNHGY, CDR2 SVAAGI. The CDR3 is 15 residues long. The CDR3 coding sequence is TGTGCCAGCAGTTATAGGGCAGGGTCCAATCAGCCCCAGCATTTT. As protein: CASSYRAGSNQPQHF.

This clonotype was found a few times. V gene TRBV4-1 combines with J gene TRBJ2-7; D is possibly TRBD1 (6 bases). Trimming pared 1 base from V and 4 bases from J, leaving 14 bases between. Looked up from germline, CDR1 is MGHRA and CDR2 is YSYEKL. The CDR3 loop spans 15 amino acids. CDR3 nucleotides: TGCGCCAGCAGCCAAGTCCCACAGGGAAGGTACGAGCAGTACTTC. Amino acid sequence: CASSQVPQGRYEQYF.

The sample holds a few counts of this clonotype. This chain connects TRBV4-1 to TRBJ2-5; no firm D call. The CDR3 length is 13 residues. CDR1 is MGHRA, CDR2 YSYEKL, per germline. Trimming removed 4 bases from V and 5 bases from J, with 11 bases in between. This CDR3 is CASSRLLGETQYF. DNA for the CDR3: TGCGCCAGCAGCCGCCTTTTAGGGGAGACCCAGTACTTC.

This clonotype was seen ten or more times. V usage is TRBV7-2 and J usage is TRBJ2-1; the D is unclear. Germline assignment: CDR1 SGHTA and CDR2 FQGNSA. Trimming took off 0 bases at V and 2 bases at J, with 5 bases between the two ends. The CDR3 loop spans 14 amino acids. The CDR3 DNA reads TGTGCCAGCAGCTTAGCGAGAACCTACAATGAGCAGTTCTTC. Protein product: CASSLARTYNEQFF. The variable domain in full, completed from reference TRBV7-2 and TRBJ2-1, reads GAGVSQSPSNKVTEKGKDVELRCDPISGHTALYWYRQSLGQGLEFLIYFQGNSAPDKSGLPSDRFSAERTGGSVSTLTIQRTQQEDSAVYLCASSLARTYNEQFFGPGTRLTVL.

V and J are TRBV14 and TRBJ2-3; 7 bases map to TRBD2. CDR1 is SGHDN and CDR2 is FVKESK in the germline V gene. The V and J ends lost 8 bases and 0 bases, in that order; junction bases with no gene match: 14. The CDR3 is 17 residues long. DNA for the CDR3: TGTGCCAGCTCACCACCTCTCCTAGCGGAGAGCACAGATACGCAGTATTTT. Translating it yields CASSPPLLAESTDTQYF.

This clonotype has a single count. The rearrangement uses TRBV30 and TRBJ2-1, with 7 bases matching TRBD1. The CDR3 covers 12 residues. Germline CDR1 is GTSNPN and CDR2 is SVGIG (reference sequence). V shed 0 bases, J shed 8 bases, and the junction held 1 base outside the gene matches. In nucleotides, the CDR3 is TGTGCCTGGAGTGTACAGGGGTATGAGCAGTTCTTC. The encoded protein is CAWSVQGYEQFF.

To note about this clonotype: Its ends do not fully match the called genes, so a read error is possible. This chain uses TRBV7-2 with TRBJ1-5; D might be TRBD1 (6 bases). The V gene's germline CDR1 is SGHTA and CDR2 FQGNSA. CDR3 size: 14 residues. The DNA for the CDR3 is TGTGCCAGCAGCCATGGACAGCAAAATCGGCCCCAGCATTTT. Encoded protein: CASSHGQQNRPQHF.

The chain combines TRBV4-2 with TRBJ2-5; a possible D gene is TRBD2 (5 bases). Per germline, CDR1 LGHNA and CDR2 YNFKEQ. The CDR3 runs to 15 residues. V shed 4 bases and J shed 1 base, with 13 bases lying between them. This chain's CDR3 is CASSPSDGSQETQYF. In DNA, the CDR3 is TGTGCCAGCAGCCCATCTGATGGGAGCCAAGAGACCCAGTACTTC.

This clonotype turned up a few times. The chain combines TRBV20-1 with TRBJ2-7; TRBD1 agrees at 7 bases. The CDR3 loop spans 13 amino acids. Looked up from germline, CDR1 is DFQATT and CDR2 is SNEGSKA (reference sequence). V shed 6 bases, J shed 0 bases, and the junction held 5 bases outside the gene matches. CDR3 in DNA: TGCAGTGCAGCAAACAGGGGCTCCTACGAGCAGTACTTC. Translation: CSAANRGSYEQYF.

J is TRBJ2-7 and V is TRBV2; D is unclear. V lost 6 bases and J lost 6, with 12 bases in between. Germline V lookup: CDR1 SNHLY, CDR2 FYNNEI. The CDR3 spans 12 residues. As DNA, the CDR3 is TGTGCCAGCAGCTTTAGTAGTGCCGAGCAGTACTTC. Protein: CASSFSSAEQYF.

There are many counts of this clonotype. The rearrangement uses TRBV6-1 and TRBJ2-7, with D perhaps TRBD2 (6 bases). This CDR3 has 14 amino acids. Trimming pared 5 bases from V and 5 bases from J, leaving 16 bases between. The germline V gene encodes CDR1 MNHNS and CDR2 SASEGT. CDR3 in amino acids: CASSPHMGEDEQYF. The CDR3 DNA is TGTGCCAGCAGTCCCCACATGGGGGAGGACGAGCAGTACTTC.

There are a few counts of this clonotype. The gene calls are TRBV6-1 and TRBJ1-1, with no clear D. The V and J ends lost 5 bases and 4 bases respectively, with 14 bases between them. This CDR3 has 14 amino acids. The V gene's germline CDR1 is MNHNS and CDR2 SASEGT. In nucleotides, the CDR3 is TGTGCCAGCAGTCCCCCAATCGAGAGCACTGAAGCTTTCTTT. Protein sequence: CASSPPIESTEAFF.

This chain uses TRBV2 with TRBJ2-6, with 7 bases that match TRBD2. This CDR3 spans 15 amino acids. Trimming at V came to 8 bases and at J to 1 base, leaving 5 bases not matched to a gene. In germline, CDR1 is SNHLY, CDR2 FYNNEI. The CDR3 loop reads CASGGGKSGANVLTF. Here the CDR3 DNA reads TGTGCCAGCGGGGGGGGGAAATCTGGGGCCAACGTCCTGACTTTC.